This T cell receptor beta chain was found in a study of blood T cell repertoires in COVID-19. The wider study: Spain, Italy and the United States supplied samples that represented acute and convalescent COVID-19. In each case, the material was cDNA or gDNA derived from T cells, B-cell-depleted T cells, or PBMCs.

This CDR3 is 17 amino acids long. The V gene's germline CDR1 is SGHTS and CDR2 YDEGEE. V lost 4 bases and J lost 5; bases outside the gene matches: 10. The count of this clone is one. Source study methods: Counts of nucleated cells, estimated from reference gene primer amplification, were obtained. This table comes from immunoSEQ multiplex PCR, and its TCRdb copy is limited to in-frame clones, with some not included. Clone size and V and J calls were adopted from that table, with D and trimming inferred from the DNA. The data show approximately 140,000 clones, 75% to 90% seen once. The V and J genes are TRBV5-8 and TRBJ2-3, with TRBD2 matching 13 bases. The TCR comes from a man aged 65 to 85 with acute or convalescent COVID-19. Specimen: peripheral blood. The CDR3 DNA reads TGTGCCAGCAGCGGACTAGCGGGAGTAGGGCCACAAGATACGCAGTATTTT. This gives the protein CASSGLAGVGPQDTQYF.